These T cell receptor beta chains were read from a single sample in a study of blood T cells in healthy people across ages. From the 5' RACE reads, TCRdb called clonotypes with MiXCR, one entry per CDR3 protein. This table holds some 690,000 distinct CDR3 sequences, about 20% found once. Sequences were obtained from blood. The receptor set was obtained from a man in his 70s in good health. The CDR3 runs from the conserved cysteine through the conserved F or W. A clone size is listed for some rows: how often the clone was seen (once, few, many), or a class if it is expanded.

j_call clone_size v_call cdr3_aa
TRBJ2-4 - TRBV20-1 CSAGNPGGLAKNIQYF
TRBJ2-6 few TRBV3-1 CASSQDLGGGSGANVLTF
TRBJ1-4 - TRBV28 CATREGGWEKLFF
TRBJ2-2 few TRBV20-1 CSARSLAGTGELFF
TRBJ2-3 - TRBV7-6 CASSLAGGFTDTQYF
TRBJ2-2 few TRBV7-9 CASSDGRPDTGELFF
TRBJ2-3 - TRBV7-2 CASSLAGTSGAPNTQYF
TRBJ2-3 few TRBV7-2 CASSPTSNTQYF
TRBJ2-3 - TRBV20-1 CSASRGRDTQYF
TRBJ2-5 many TRBV7-8 CASSNRDGETQYF
TRBJ2-7 few TRBV13 CASRPPPGQGKYEQYF
TRBJ2-1 - TRBV29-1 CSASVFLDPPQWFF